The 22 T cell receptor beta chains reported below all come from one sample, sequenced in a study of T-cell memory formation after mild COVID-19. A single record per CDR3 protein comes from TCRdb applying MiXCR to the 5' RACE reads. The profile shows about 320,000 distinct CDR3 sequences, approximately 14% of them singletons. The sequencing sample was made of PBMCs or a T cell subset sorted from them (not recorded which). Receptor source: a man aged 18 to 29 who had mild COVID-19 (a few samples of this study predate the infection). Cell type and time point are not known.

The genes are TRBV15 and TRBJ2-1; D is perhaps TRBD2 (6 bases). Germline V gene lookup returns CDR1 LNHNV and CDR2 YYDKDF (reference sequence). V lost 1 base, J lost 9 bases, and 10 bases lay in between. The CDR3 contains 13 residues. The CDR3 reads CATSRAPGVEQFF. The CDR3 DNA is TGTGCCACCAGCAGAGCCCCGGGAGTTGAGCAGTTCTTC.

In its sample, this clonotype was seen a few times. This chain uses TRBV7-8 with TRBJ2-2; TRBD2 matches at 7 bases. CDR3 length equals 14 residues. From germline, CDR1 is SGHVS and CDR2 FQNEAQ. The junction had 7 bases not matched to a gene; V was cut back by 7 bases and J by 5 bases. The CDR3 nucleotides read TGTGCCAGCAACCCCCTGGGGGGGACCGGGGAGCTGTTTTTT. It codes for CASNPLGGTGELFF.

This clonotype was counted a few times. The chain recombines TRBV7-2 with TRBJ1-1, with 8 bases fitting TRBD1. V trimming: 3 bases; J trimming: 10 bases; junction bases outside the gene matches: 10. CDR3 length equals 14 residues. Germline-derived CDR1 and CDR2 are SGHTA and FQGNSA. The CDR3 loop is CASSFLDRVVGAFF. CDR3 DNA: TGTGCCAGCAGCTTCTTGGACAGGGTGGTTGGAGCTTTCTTT.

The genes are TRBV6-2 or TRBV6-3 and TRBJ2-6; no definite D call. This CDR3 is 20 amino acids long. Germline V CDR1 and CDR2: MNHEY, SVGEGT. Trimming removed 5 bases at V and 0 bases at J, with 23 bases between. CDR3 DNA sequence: TGTGCCAGCAGTACTTTTGATGTCCGGGTCAGTAGCTCTGGGGCCAACGTCCTGACTTTC. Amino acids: CASSTFDVRVSSSGANVLTF.

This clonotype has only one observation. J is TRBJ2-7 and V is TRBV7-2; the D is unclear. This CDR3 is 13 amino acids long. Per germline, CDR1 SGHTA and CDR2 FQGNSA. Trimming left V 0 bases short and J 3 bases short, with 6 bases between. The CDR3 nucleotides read TGTGCCAGCAGCTTAGCCCGGAACTACGAGCAGTACTTC. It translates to CASSLARNYEQYF.

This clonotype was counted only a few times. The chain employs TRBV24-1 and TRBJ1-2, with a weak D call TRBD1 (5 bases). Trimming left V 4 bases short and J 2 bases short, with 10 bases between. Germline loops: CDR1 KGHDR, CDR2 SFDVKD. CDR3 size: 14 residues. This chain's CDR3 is CATSDHGQNYGYTF. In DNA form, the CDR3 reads TGTGCCACCAGTGACCACGGACAAAACTATGGCTACACCTTC.

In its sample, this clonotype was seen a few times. CDR3: CAISDPGTGRVRTDTQYF. CDR3 in DNA: TGTGCCATCAGTGATCCCGGGACAGGACGGGTAAGAACAGATACGCAGTATTTT. This chain links TRBV10-3 with TRBJ2-3; 8 positions agree with TRBD1. Germline-derived CDR1 and CDR2 are ENHRY and SYGVKD. V trimming: 3 bases; J trimming: 3 bases; junction bases outside the gene matches: 14. This CDR3 contains 18 residues.

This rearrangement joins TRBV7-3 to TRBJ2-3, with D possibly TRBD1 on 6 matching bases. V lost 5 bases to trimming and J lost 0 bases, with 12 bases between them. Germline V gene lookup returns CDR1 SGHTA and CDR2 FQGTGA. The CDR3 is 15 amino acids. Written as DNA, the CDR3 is TGTGCCAGCAGCACTGGGGGCTTGAGCACAGATACGCAGTATTTT. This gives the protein CASSTGGLSTDTQYF.

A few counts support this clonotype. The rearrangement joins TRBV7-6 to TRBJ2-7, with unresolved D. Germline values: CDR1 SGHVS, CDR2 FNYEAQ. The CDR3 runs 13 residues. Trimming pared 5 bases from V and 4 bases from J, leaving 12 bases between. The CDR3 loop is CASSAITGYEQYV. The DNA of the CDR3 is TGTGCCAGCAGCGCCATCACGGGTTACGAGCAGTACGTC.

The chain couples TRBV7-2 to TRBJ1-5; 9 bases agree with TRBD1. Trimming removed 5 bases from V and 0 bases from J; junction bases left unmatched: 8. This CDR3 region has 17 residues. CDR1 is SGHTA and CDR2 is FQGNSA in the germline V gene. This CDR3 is CASSVTGGGYSNQPQHF. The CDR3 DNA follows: TGTGCCAGCAGCGTCACAGGGGGCGGGTATAGCAATCAGCCCCAGCATTTT.

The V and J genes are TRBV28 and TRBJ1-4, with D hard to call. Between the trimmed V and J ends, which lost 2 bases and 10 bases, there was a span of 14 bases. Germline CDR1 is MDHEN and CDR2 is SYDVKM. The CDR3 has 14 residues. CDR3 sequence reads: CASSLTPPWRKLFF. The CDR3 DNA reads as TGTGCCAGCAGTTTAACACCCCCTTGGCGAAAACTGTTTTTT.

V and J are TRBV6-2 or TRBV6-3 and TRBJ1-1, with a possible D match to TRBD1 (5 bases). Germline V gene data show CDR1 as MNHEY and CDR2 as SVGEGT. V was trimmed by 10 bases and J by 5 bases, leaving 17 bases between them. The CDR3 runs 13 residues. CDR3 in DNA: TGTGCCACCGGGGCAGGGTTTTTGACTGAAGCTTTCTTT. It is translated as CATGAGFLTEAFF.

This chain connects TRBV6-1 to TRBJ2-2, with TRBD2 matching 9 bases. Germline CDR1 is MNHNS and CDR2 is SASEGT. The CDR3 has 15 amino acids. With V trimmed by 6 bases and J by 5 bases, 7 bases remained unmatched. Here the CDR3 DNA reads TGTGCCAGCAGAGCCGGGACTAGCTGGACCGGGGAGCTGTTTTTT. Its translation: CASRAGTSWTGELFF.

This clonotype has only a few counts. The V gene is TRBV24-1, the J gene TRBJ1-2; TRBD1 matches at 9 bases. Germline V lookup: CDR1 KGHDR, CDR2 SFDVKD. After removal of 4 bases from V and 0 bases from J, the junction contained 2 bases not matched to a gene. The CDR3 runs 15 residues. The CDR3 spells CATSEGQGANYGYTF. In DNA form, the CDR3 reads TGTGCCACCAGTGAGGGACAGGGAGCTAACTATGGCTACACCTTC.

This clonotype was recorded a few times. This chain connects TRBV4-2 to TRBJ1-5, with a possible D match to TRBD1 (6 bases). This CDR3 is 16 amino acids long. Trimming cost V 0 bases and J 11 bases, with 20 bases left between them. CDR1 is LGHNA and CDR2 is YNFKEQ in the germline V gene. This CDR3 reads CASSQEKGGWGGAQHF. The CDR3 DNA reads TGTGCCAGCAGCCAAGAGAAGGGGGGCTGGGGTGGGGCCCAGCATTTT.

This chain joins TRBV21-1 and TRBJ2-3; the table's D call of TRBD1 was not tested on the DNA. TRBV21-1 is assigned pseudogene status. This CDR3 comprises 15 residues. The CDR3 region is CASQTGTGGSDTQYF. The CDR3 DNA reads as TGTGCCAGCCAGACGGGAACAGGGGGCTCTGATACGCAGTATTTT.

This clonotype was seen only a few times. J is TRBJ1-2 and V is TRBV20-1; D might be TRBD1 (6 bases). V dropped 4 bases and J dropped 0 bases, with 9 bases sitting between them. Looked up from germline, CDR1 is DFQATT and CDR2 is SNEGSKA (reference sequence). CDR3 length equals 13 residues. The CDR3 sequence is CSATRTANYGYTF. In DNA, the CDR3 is TGCAGTGCTACCCGGACAGCTAACTATGGCTACACCTTC.

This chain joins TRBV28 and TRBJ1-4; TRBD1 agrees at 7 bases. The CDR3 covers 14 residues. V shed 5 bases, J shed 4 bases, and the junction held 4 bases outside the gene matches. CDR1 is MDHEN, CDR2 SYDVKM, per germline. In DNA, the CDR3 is TGTGCCAGCAGTACTTCAGGGGGTAATGAAAAACTGTTTTTT. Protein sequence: CASSTSGGNEKLFF.

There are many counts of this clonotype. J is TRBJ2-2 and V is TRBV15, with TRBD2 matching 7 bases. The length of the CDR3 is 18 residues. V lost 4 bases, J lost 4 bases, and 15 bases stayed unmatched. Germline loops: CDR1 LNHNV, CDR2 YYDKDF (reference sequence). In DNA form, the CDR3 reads TGTGCCACCAGCACTCGGCCCGGGGGGAACGAAGGCACCGGGGAGCTGTTTTTT. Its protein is CATSTRPGGNEGTGELFF.

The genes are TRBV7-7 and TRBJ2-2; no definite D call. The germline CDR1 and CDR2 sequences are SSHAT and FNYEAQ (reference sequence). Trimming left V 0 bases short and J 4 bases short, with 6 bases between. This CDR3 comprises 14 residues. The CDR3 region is CASSLAQFTGELFF. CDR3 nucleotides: TGTGCCAGCAGCTTAGCACAGTTCACCGGGGAGCTGTTTTTT.

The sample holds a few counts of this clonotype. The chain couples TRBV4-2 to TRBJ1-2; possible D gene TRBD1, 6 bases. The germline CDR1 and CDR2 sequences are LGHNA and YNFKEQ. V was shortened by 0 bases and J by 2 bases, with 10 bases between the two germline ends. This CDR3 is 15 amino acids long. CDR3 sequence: CASSQETGRNYGYTF. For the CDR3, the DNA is TGTGCCAGCAGCCAAGAGACAGGCCGAAACTATGGCTACACCTTC.

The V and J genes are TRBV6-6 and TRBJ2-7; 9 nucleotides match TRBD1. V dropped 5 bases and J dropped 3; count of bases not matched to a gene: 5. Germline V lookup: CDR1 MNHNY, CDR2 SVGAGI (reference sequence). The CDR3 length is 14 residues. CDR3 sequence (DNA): TGTGCCAGCAGTCTCCGGGACAGGGACTACGAGCAGTACTTC. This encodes CASSLRDRDYEQYF.